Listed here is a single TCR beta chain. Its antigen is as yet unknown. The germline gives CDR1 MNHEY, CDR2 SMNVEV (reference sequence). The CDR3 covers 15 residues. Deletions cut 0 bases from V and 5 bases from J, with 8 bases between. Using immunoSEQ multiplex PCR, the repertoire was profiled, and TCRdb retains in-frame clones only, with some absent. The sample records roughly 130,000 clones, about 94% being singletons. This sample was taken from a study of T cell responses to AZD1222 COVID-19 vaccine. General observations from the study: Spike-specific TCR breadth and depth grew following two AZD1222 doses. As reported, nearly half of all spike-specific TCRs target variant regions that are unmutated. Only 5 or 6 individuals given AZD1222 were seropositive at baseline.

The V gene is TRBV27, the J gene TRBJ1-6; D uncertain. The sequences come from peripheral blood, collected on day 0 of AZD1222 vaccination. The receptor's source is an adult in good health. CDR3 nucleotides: TGTGCCAGCAGTTTATCGAGGCAGCATAATTCACCCCTCCACTTT. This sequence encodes CASSLSRQHNSPLHF.